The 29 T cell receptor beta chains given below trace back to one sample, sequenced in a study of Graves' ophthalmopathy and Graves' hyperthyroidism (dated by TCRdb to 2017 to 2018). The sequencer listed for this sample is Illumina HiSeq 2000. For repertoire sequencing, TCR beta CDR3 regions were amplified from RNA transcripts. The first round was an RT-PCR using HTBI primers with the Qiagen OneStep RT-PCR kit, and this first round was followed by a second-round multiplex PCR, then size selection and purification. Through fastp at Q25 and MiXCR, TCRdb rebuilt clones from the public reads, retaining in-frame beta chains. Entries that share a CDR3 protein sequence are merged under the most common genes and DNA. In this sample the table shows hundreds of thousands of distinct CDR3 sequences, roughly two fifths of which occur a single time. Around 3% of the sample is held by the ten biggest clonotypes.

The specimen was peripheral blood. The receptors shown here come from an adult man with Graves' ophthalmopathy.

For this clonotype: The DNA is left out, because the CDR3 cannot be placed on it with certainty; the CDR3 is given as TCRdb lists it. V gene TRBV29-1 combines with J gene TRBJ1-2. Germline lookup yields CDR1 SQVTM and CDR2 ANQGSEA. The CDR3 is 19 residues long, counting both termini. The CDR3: CSVGGLAVEQYFGPGGYTF.

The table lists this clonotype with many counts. The CDR3 bases are TGTGCCAGCAGCCCCCCGGGACTAGCGGCCGAGCAGTACTTC. Residues: CASSPPGLAAEQYF. The chain carries TRBV2 and TRBJ2-7, with 11 positions matching TRBD2. The V and J ends lost 6 bases and 6 bases, in that order; junction bases with no gene match: 7. This CDR3 is built from 14 residues. Looked up from germline, CDR1 is SNHLY and CDR2 is FYNNEI.

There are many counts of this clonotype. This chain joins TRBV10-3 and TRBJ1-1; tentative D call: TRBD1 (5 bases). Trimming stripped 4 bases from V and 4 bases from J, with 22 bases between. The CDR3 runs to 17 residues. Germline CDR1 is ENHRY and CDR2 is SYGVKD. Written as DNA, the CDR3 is TGTGCCATCAGTGCCGAGGGCGGGACTCAGAGGGGCACTGAAGCTTTCTTT. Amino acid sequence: CAISAEGGTQRGTEAFF.

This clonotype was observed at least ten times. CDR3 bases: TGTGCCACCAGCAGGGCTGGGCGGGGTAGCTCCTACGAGCAGTACTTC. Protein sequence: CATSRAGRGSSYEQYF. The chain recombines TRBV15 with TRBJ2-7; possible D gene TRBD2, 6 bases. Trimming left V 3 bases short and J 0 bases short, with 15 bases between. The germline V gene encodes CDR1 LNHNV and CDR2 YYDKDF (reference sequence). The CDR3 length is 16 residues.

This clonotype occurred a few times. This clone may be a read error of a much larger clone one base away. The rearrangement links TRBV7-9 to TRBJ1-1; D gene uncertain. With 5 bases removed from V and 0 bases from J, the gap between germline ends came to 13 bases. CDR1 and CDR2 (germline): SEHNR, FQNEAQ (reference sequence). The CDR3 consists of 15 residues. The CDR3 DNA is TGTGCCAGCAGCCGGTCAGGCAGCTTGAACACTGAAGCTTTCTTT. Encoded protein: CASSRSGSLNTEAFF.

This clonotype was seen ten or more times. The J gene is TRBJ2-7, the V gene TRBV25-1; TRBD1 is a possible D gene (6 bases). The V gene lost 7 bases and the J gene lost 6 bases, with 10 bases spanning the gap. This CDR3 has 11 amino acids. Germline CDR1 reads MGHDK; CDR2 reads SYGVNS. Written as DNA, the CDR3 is TGTGCCAGCAACCTGGACAGCGAGCAGTACTTC. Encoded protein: CASNLDSEQYF.

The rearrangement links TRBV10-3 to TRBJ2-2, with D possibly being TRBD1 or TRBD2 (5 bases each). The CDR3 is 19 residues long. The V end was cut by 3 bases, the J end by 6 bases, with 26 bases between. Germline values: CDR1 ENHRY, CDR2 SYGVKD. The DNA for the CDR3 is TGTGCCATCAGTGACGGGGAATTTCGGGGCATTGGATACTCCGGGGAGCTGTTTTTT. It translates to CAISDGEFRGIGYSGELFF.

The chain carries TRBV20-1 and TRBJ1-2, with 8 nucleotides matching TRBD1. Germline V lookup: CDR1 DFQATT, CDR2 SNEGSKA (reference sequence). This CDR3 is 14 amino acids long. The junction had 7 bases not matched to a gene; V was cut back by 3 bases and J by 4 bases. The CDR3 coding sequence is TGCAGTGCTAGCGACAGGGGACAGACCTATGGCTACACCTTC. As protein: CSASDRGQTYGYTF.

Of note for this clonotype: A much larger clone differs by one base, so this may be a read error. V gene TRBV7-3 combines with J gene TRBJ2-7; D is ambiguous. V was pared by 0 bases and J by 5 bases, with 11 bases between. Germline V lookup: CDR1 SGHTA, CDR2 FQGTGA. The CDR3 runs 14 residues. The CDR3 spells CASSLTANSHEQYF. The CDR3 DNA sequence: TGTGCCAGCAGCTTAACGGCCAATTCCCACGAGCAGTACTTC.

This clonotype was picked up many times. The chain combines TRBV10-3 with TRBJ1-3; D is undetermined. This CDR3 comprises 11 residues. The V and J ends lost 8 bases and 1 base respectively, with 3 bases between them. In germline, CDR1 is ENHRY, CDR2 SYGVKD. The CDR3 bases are TGTGCCATCTGGTCTGGAAACACCATATATTTT. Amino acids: CAIWSGNTIYF.

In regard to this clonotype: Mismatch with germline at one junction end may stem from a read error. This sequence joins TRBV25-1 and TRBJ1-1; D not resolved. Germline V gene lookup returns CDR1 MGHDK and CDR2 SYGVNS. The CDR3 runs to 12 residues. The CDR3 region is CTSSDSDTEAFF. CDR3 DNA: TGTACCAGCAGTGACTCCGACACTGAAGCTTTCTTT.

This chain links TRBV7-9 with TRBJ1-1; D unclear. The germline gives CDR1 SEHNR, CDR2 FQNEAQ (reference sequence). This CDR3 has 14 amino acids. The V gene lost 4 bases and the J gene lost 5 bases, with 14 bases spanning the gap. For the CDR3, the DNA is TGTGCCAGCAGCTCTAGCGGGGAAGGGACTGAAGCTTTCTTT. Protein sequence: CASSSSGEGTEAFF.

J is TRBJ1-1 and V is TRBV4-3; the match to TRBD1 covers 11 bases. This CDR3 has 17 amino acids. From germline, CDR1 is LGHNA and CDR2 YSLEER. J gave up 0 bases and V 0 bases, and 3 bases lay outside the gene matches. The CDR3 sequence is CASSQDGTGGLNTEAFF. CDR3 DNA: TGCGCCAGCAGCCAAGATGGGACAGGGGGATTGAACACTGAAGCTTTCTTT.

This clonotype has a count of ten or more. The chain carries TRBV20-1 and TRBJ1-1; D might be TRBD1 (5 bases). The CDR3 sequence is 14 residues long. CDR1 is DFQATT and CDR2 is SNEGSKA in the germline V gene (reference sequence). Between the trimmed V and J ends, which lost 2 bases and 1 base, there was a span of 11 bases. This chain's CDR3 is CSARLWDGNTEAFF. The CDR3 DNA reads TGCAGTGCTAGATTGTGGGACGGGAACACTGAAGCTTTCTTT.

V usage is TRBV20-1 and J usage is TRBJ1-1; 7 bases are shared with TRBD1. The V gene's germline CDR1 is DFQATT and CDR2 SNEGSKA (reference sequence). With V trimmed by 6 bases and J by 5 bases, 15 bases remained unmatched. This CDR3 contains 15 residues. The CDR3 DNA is TGCAGTGCGGGACAGCGTACGGGAGGAACAACTGAAGCTTTCTTT. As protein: CSAGQRTGGTTEAFF.

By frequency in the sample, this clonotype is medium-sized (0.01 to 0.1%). CDR3 in amino acids: CASSLGEDSHYGYTF. The CDR3 bases are TGTGCCAGCAGCTTAGGGGAGGACAGCCACTATGGCTACACCTTC. This chain joins TRBV7-9 and TRBJ1-2; possible D gene TRBD1, 6 bases. Trimming left V 1 base short and J 3 bases short, with 12 bases between. The CDR3 has 15 residues. Germline V gives CDR1 SEHNR, CDR2 FQNEAQ (reference sequence).

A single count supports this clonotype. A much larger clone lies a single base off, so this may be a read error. CDR3 coding DNA: TGCAGTGCACAGACAGACTACGAGCAGTACTTC. This gives the protein CSAQTDYEQYF. The chain is built from TRBV20-1 and TRBJ2-7; a weak D match, TRBD1 (5 bases). V was shortened by 6 bases and J by 3 bases, with 9 bases between the two germline ends. This CDR3 has 11 amino acids. From germline, CDR1 is DFQATT and CDR2 SNEGSKA (reference sequence).

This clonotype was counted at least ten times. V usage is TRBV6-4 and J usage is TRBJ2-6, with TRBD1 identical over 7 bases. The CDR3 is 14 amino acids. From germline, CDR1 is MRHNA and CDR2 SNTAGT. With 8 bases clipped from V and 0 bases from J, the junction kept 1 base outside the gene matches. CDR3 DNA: TGTGCCAGCGGACAGGACTCTGGGGCCAACGTCCTGACTTTC. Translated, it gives CASGQDSGANVLTF.

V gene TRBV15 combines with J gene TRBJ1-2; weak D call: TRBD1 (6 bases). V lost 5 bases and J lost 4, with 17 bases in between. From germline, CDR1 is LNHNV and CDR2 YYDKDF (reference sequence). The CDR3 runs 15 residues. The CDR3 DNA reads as TGTGCCACCAGCGGACCGGACAGCGCAGGCTATGGCTACACCTTC. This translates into CATSGPDSAGYGYTF.

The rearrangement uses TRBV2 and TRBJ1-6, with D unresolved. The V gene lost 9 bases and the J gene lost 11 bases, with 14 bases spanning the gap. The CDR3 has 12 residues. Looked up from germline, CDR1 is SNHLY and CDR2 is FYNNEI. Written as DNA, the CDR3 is TGTGCCAGTAACACGGTGAGGGCACCCCTCCACTTT. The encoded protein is CASNTVRAPLHF.

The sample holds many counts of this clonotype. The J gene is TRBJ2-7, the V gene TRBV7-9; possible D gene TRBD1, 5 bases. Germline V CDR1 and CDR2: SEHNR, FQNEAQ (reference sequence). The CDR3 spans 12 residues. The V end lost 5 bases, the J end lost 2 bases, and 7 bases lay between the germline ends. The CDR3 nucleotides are TGTGCCAGCAGCAAGGACACCTACGAGCAGTACTTC. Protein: CASSKDTYEQYF.

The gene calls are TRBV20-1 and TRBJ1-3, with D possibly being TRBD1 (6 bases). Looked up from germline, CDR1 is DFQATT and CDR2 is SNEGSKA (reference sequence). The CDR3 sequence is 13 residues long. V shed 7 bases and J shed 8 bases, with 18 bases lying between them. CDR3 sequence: CSVLNRAGYTIYF. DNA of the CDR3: TGCAGTGTCCTCAACAGGGCTGGCTACACCATATATTTT.

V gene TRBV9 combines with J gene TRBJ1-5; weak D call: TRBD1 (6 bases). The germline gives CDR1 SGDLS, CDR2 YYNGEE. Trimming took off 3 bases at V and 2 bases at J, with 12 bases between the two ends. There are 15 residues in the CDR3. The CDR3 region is CASSAGQYGNQPQHF. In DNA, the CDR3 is TGTGCCAGCAGCGCCGGACAGTATGGCAATCAGCCCCAGCATTTT.

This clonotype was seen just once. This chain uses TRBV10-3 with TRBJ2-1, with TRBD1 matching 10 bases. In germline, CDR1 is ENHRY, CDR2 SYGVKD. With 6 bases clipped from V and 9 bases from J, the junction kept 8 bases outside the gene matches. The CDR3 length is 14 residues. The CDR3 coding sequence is TGTGCCATCAGGCCCGGGACAGGGGCGGGTGAGCAGTTCTTC. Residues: CAIRPGTGAGEQFF.

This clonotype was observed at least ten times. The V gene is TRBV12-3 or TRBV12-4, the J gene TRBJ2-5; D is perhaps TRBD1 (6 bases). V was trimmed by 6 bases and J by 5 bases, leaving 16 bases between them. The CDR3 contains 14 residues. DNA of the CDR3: TGTGCCAGCAGCTTACAGGGTCGAGGTGAGACCCAGTACTTC. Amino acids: CASSLQGRGETQYF.

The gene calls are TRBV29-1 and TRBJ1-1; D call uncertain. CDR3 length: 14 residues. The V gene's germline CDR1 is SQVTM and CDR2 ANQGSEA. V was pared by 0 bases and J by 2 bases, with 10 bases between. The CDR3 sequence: CSVEESAGNTEAFF. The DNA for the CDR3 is TGCAGCGTTGAAGAGAGCGCTGGAAACACTGAAGCTTTCTTT.

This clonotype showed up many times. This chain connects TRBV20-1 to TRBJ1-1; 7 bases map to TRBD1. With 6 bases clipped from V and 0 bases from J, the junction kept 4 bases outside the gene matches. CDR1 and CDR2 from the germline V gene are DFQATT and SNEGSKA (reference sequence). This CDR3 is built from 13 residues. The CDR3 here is CSAKGALNTEAFF. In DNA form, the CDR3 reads TGCAGTGCAAAGGGGGCGTTGAACACTGAAGCTTTCTTT.

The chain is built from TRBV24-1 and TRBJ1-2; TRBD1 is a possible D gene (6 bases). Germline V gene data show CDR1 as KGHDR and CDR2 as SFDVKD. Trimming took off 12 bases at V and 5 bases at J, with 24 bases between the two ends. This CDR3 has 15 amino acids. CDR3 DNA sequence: TGTGCCCCCACGGAGTCCGGGCAGGGGTATTATGGCTACACCTTC. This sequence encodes CAPTESGQGYYGYTF.

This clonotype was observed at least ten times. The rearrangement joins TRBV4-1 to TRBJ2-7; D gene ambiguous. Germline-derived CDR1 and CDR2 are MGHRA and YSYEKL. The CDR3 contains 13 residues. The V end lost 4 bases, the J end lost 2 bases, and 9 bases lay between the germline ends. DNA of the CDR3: TGCGCCAGCAGCCTAGGGATTACCTACGAGCAGTACTTC. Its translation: CASSLGITYEQYF.